These 21 T cell receptor beta chains came from one sample sequenced in a study of blood T cell repertoires in COVID-19. TCRdb's copy holds only in-frame clones and misses some; the assay was immunoSEQ multiplex PCR. The table shows about 310,000 clones, with about 90% occurring only once. What was sequenced was peripheral blood. These receptors were obtained from a woman between 40 and 50 years old with COVID-19, enrolled during active disease.

The chain has TRBV6-5 and TRBJ2-7, with D possibly TRBD2 on 5 matching bases. Germline V CDR1 and CDR2: MNHEY, SVGAGI. The CDR3 is 15 residues long. V lost 0 bases, J lost 5 bases, and 14 bases lay in between. Written as DNA, the CDR3 is TGTGCCAGCAGTTACTCGAGGGCATCTGGTAACGAGCAGTACTTC. Encoded protein: CASSYSRASGNEQYF.

The rearrangement joins TRBV28 to TRBJ1-5; D might be TRBD1 (5 bases). The length of the CDR3 is 15 residues. The germline V gene has CDR1 MDHEN and CDR2 SYDVKM. The V end was cut by 4 bases, the J end by 4 bases, with 14 bases between. The CDR3 here is CASSSLGQGNQPQHF. Written as DNA, the CDR3 is TGTGCCAGCAGTTCCCTGGGGCAGGGTAATCAGCCCCAGCATTTT.

J is TRBJ2-5 and V is TRBV25-1; no clear D. This CDR3 is built from 14 residues. CDR1 MGHDK and CDR2 SYGVNS come from the germline V gene. V gave up 6 bases and J gave up 6 bases, with 17 bases separating them. CDR3 sequence reads: CASSPRVAKQTQYF. The CDR3 region has the DNA TGTGCCAGCAGCCCTCGGGTGGCTAAGCAGACCCAGTACTTC.

V and J are TRBV15 and TRBJ2-7, with 8 bases identical to TRBD1. V dropped 4 bases and J dropped 2; count of bases not matched to a gene: 4. The CDR3 contains 14 residues. Germline CDR1 and CDR2: LNHNV and YYDKDF (reference sequence). The CDR3 DNA reads TGTGCCACCAGCAAAGACAGGGGTCCCTACGAGCAGTACTTC. Amino acid sequence: CATSKDRGPYEQYF.

V usage is TRBV27 and J usage is TRBJ2-7, with 10 bases matching TRBD2. Trimming took 6 bases from V and 2 from J; bases not matched to a gene: 1. The CDR3 contains 13 residues. The germline V gene encodes CDR1 MNHEY and CDR2 SMNVEV (reference sequence). The CDR3 reads CASSGLAAYEQYF. The DNA of the CDR3 is TGTGCCAGCAGCGGACTAGCGGCCTACGAGCAGTACTTC.

The V gene is TRBV6-2 or TRBV6-3, the J gene TRBJ1-5; possible D gene TRBD1, 5 bases. Germline CDR1 MNHEY, CDR2 SVGEGT. V was shortened by 5 bases and J by 4 bases, with 12 bases between the two germline ends. The CDR3 spans 14 residues. The CDR3 is CASSPPGGNQPQHF. CDR3 nucleotides: TGTGCCAGCAGTCCGCCCGGGGGGAATCAGCCCCAGCATTTT.

The chain recombines TRBV30 with TRBJ1-1, with D perhaps TRBD1 (6 bases). V was shortened by 4 bases and J by 3 bases, with 12 bases between the two germline ends. Looked up from germline, CDR1 is GTSNPN and CDR2 is SVGIG (reference sequence). The CDR3 runs to 13 residues. The CDR3 spells CAWKGRGDTEAFF. The DNA for the CDR3 is TGTGCCTGGAAAGGCAGGGGAGACACTGAAGCTTTCTTT.

The chain carries TRBV5-1 and TRBJ2-3; 8 positions agree with TRBD1. The ends lost 6 bases at V and 6 bases at J; junction bases unmatched: 9. This CDR3 region has 14 residues. Germline CDR1 SGHRS, CDR2 YFSETQ. CDR3: CASTGTGGRDTQYF. CDR3 bases: TGCGCCAGCACAGGGACAGGAGGAAGGGATACGCAGTATTTT. The full variable domain, its missing parts supplied by reference TRBV5-1 and TRBJ2-3, is KAGVTQTPRYLIKTRGQQVTLSCSPISGHRSVSWYQQTPGQGLQFLFEYFSETQRNKGNFPGRFSGRQFSNSRSEMNVSTLELGDSALYLCASTGTGGRDTQYFGPGTRLTVL.

As to this clone: Other DNA sequences in the same sample also yield this CDR3. The chain joins TRBV28 to TRBJ1-3; maybe TRBD1 (6 bases). The CDR3 spans 14 residues. Germline V gene lookup returns CDR1 MDHEN and CDR2 SYDVKM. Trimming stripped 2 bases from V and 2 bases from J, with 7 bases between. The DNA for the CDR3 is TGTGCCAGCAGTTTACAGGGGACTGGAAACACCATATATTTT. It yields the protein CASSLQGTGNTIYF. Using reference TRBV28 and TRBJ1-3 for the parts outside the CDR3, the full variable domain is DVKVTQSSRYLVKRTGEKVFLECVQDMDHENMFWYRQDPGLGLRLIYFSYDVKMKEKGDIPEGYSVSREKKERFSLILESASTNQTSMYLCASSLQGTGNTIYFGEGSWLTVV.

The V call is TRBV28, the J call TRBJ1-5; 9 bases fit TRBD1. This CDR3 region has 16 residues. J gave up 2 bases and V 10 bases, and 12 bases lay outside the gene matches. CDR1 and CDR2 from the germline V gene are MDHEN and SYDVKM. The CDR3: CATSGQGRIGNQPQHF. CDR3 nucleotides: TGTGCCACCTCGGGACAGGGCCGTATTGGCAATCAGCCCCAGCATTTT.

This clone was seen just once. The V call is TRBV28, the J call TRBJ1-2; D gene ambiguous. The CDR3 consists of 15 residues. The ends were cut back, 7 bases at V and 5 bases at J, with 20 bases in the middle. The V gene's germline CDR1 is MDHEN and CDR2 SYDVKM. CDR3 residues: CASTRRESASYGYTF. CDR3 coding DNA: TGTGCCAGCACCCGGAGGGAGTCGGCCTCTTATGGCTACACCTTC.

The chain combines TRBV3-1 (or the pseudogene TRBV3-2) with TRBJ2-5; a weak D match, TRBD2 (5 bases). V was shortened by 0 bases and J by 0 bases, with 20 bases between the two germline ends. This CDR3 comprises 19 residues. Germline-derived CDR1 and CDR2 are LGHDT and YNNKEL (reference sequence). CDR3 sequence: CASSQDRSRASWNQETQYF. DNA of the CDR3: TGTGCCAGCAGCCAAGATCGTAGTAGGGCTAGCTGGAACCAAGAGACCCAGTACTTC.

The rearrangement joins TRBV12-3 or TRBV12-4 to TRBJ2-1; D is possibly TRBD1 (6 bases). This CDR3 is 12 amino acids long. Between the trimmed V and J ends, which lost 5 bases and 8 bases, there was a span of 10 bases. CDR3 protein: CASSQQGYEQFF. The CDR3 DNA follows: TGTGCCAGCAGTCAACAGGGCTATGAGCAGTTCTTC.

This clone has just one count. This chain connects TRBV6-4 to TRBJ2-3; 11 bases map to TRBD2. Germline trimming cut 6 bases from V and 8 bases from J; bases unmatched to any gene: 7. Germline CDR1 MRHNA, CDR2 SNTAGT. The length of the CDR3 is 14 residues. The CDR3 loop reads CASSELAGEGTQYF. The CDR3 DNA reads as TGTGCCAGCAGCGAACTAGCGGGAGAAGGTACGCAGTATTTT.

This clone was seen once. The chain uses TRBV19 and TRBJ2-3; D may be TRBD1 (6 bases). V lost 5 bases to trimming and J lost 1 base, with 10 bases between them. The CDR3 contains 14 residues. CDR1 is LNHDA and CDR2 is SQIVND in the germline V gene (reference sequence). This CDR3 is CASSRPGGTDTQYF. CDR3 coding DNA: TGTGCCAGTAGTCGGCCAGGGGGCACAGATACGCAGTATTTT.

The chain has TRBV18 and TRBJ2-2; D might be TRBD1 (6 bases). The CDR3 runs 15 residues. Germline-derived CDR1 and CDR2 are KGHSH and LQKENI. V lost 6 bases and J lost 4, with 15 bases in between. This CDR3 is CASSPMTGRTGELFF. The CDR3 bases are TGTGCCAGCTCTCCTATGACAGGTCGCACCGGGGAGCTGTTTTTT.

The chain carries TRBV7-9 and TRBJ2-7; no definite D call. The CDR3 contains 13 residues. Trimming took 2 bases from V and 6 from J, leaving 11 bases between them. The germline CDR1 and CDR2 sequences are SEHNR and FQNEAQ (reference sequence). The chain's CDR3 is CASSLSTPTEQYF. In nucleotides, the CDR3 is TGTGCCAGCAGCTTATCCACTCCAACCGAGCAGTACTTC.

The sample holds one count of this clone. The chain carries TRBV2 and TRBJ1-1; D ambiguous. Trimming took 1 base from V and 0 from J, leaving 9 bases between them. The CDR3 covers 15 residues. Germline-derived CDR1 and CDR2 are SNHLY and FYNNEI. The CDR3 sequence: CASSEVRVMNTEAFF. The CDR3, as DNA: TGTGCCAGCAGTGAAGTTCGGGTAATGAACACTGAAGCTTTCTTT.

This sequence joins TRBV5-1 and TRBJ2-5; a possible D gene is TRBD1 (6 bases). From germline, CDR1 is SGHRS and CDR2 YFSETQ. This CDR3 region has 14 residues. Trimming left V 0 bases short and J 0 bases short, with 6 bases between. This CDR3 reads CASSLAGDQETQYF. The CDR3 DNA sequence: TGCGCCAGCAGCTTGGCAGGGGACCAAGAGACCCAGTACTTC.

The chain combines TRBV4-1 with TRBJ2-7; D may be TRBD2 (5 bases). Looked up from germline, CDR1 is MGHRA and CDR2 is YSYEKL. V lost 2 bases and J 3 bases, leaving 11 bases between the germline ends. The CDR3 consists of 14 residues. The DNA of the CDR3 is TGCGCCAGCAGCCAAAATCCCGGGGACTACGAGCAGTACTTC. Amino acid sequence: CASSQNPGDYEQYF.

This clone has just one count. The chain has TRBV5-1 and TRBJ2-7, with 7 bases identical to TRBD1. This CDR3 has 16 amino acids. Per the germline V gene, CDR1 is SGHRS and CDR2 is YFSETQ. Losses at the gene ends were 2 bases for V and 2 bases for J; bases not matched to a gene: 10. CDR3 in DNA: TGCGCCAGCAGCTTTGGCCACAGGGGAATCACCTACGAGCAGTACTTC. Translating it yields CASSFGHRGITYEQYF.